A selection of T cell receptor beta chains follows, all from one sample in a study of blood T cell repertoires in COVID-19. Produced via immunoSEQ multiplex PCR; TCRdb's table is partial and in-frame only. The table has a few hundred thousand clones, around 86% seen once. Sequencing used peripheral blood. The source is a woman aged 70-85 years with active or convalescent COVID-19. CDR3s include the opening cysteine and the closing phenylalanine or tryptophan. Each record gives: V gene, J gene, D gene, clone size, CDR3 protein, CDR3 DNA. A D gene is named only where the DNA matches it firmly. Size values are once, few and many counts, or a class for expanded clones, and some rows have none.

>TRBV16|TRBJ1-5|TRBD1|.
CASCRDRVQPQHF
TGTGCCAGCTGCCGGGACAGGGTTCAGCCCCAGCATTTT
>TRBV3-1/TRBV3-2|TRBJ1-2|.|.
CASSQESGYTF
TGTGCCAGCAGCCAAGAAAGCGGTTACACCTTC
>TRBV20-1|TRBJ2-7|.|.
CSASGPEQPYEQYF
TGCAGTGCTAGTGGCCCCGAACAACCCTACGAGCAGTACTTC
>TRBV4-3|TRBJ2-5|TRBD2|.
CASSQDQRGGETQYF
TGCGCCAGCAGCCAAGATCAGCGGGGCGGGGAGACCCAGTACTTC
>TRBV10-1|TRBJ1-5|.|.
CASSEEGAQPQHF
TGCGCCAGCAGTGAGGAAGGGGCTCAGCCCCAGCATTTT
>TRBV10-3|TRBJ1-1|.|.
CAISELGQNTEAFF
TGTGCCATCAGTGAGCTCGGACAAAACACTGAAGCTTTCTTT
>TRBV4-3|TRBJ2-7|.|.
CASSKSRGFSYEQYF
TGCGCCAGCAGCAAGTCCAGGGGATTCTCCTACGAGCAGTACTTC
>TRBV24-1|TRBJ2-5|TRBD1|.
CATSEPQGAGETQYF
TGTGCCACCAGTGAGCCCCAGGGGGCAGGAGAGACCCAGTACTTC
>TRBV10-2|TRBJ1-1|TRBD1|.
CASSESGRGGAGYTEAFF
TGCGCCAGCAGTGAGTCGGGAAGAGGGGGCGCTGGTTACACTGAAGCTTTCTTT
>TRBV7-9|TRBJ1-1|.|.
CASSPWTRAGNTEAFF
TGTGCCAGCAGTCCATGGACTCGGGCGGGGAACACTGAAGCTTTCTTT
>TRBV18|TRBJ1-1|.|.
CASSPDPGGEAFF
TGTGCCAGCTCACCAGATCCGGGGGGTGAAGCTTTCTTT
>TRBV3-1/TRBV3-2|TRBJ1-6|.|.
CASSHRSNSPLHF
TGTGCCAGCAGCCACAGGTCTAATTCACCCCTCCACTTT
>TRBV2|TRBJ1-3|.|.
CASSGTPGNTIYF
TGTGCCAGCAGCGGGACTCCCGGAAACACCATATATTTT
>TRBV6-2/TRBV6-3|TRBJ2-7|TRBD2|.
CASSAFPGLAGEQYF
TGTGCCAGCAGTGCGTTTCCGGGACTAGCAGGCGAGCAGTACTTC
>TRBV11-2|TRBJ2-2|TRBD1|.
CASNRDRVTGELFF
TGTGCCAGCAACAGGGACAGGGTCACCGGGGAGCTGTTTTTT
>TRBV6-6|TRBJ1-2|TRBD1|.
CASSNEGQLYNGYTF
TGTGCCAGCAGTAATGAGGGACAGTTATATAATGGCTACACCTTC
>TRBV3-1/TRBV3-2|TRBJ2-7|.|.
CASSRAGTSAYEQYF
TGTGCCAGCAGCCGTGCGGGGACTTCTGCCTACGAGCAGTACTTC
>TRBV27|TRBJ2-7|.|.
CASSIRQGRGEQYF
TGTGCCAGCAGTATCCGACAGGGGAGGGGAGAGCAGTACTTC
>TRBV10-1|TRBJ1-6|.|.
CASSARTRDSPLHF
TGCGCCAGCAGTGCCCGGACGCGGGATTCACCCCTCCACTTT
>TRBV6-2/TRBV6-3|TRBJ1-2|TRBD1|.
CASSSGQPRYGYTF
TGTGCCAGCAGCTCGGGACAGCCCCGCTATGGCTACACCTTC
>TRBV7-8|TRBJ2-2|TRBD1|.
CASSLVRGPTNTGELFF
TGTGCCAGCAGCTTAGTAAGGGGGCCCACGAACACCGGGGAGCTGTTTTTT
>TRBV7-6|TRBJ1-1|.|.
CASSQDRFGAFF
TGTGCCAGCAGCCAGGATCGATTTGGGGCTTTCTTT
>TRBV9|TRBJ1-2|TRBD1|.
CASSVGQGAYDVYGYTF
TGTGCCAGCAGCGTCGGACAGGGGGCGTATGATGTGTATGGCTACACCTTC
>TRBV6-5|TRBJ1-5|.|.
CASSLDIGNQPQHF
TGTGCCAGCAGTTTGGACATCGGCAATCAGCCCCAGCATTTT
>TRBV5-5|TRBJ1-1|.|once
CASSSRARNTEAFF
TGTGCCAGCAGTTCCAGGGCCCGGAACACTGAAGCTTTCTTT
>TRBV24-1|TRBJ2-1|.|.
CATRAGSYNEQFF
TGTGCCACCAGGGCAGGTTCCTACAATGAGCAGTTCTTC
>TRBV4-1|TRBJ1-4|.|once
CASSQDQTSGKLFF
TGCGCCAGCAGCCAAGATCAGACATCTGGAAAACTGTTTTTT
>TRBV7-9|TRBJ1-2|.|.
CASRRTGEEGYTF
TGTGCCAGCAGACGTACCGGGGAGGAGGGCTACACCTTC
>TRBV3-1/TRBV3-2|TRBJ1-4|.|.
CASSPSGARNEKLFF
TGTGCCAGCAGCCCTTCTGGAGCGCGGAATGAAAAACTGTTTTTT
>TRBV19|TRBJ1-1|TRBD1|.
CASKGTGGRNTEAFF
TGTGCCAGTAAGGGGACAGGGGGCCGGAACACTGAAGCTTTCTTT
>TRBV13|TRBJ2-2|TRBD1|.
CASSWEYRGLNTGELFF
TGTGCCAGCAGCTGGGAATACAGGGGATTGAACACCGGGGAGCTGTTTTTT
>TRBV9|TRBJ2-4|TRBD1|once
CASSVGQGSNIQYF
TGTGCCAGCAGCGTCGGACAGGGATCAAACATTCAGTACTTC
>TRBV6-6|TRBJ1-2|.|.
CASSYLSGYTF
TGTGCCAGCAGTTACCTCAGTGGCTACACCTTC
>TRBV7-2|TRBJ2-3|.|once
CASSFGTSLDTQYF
TGTGCCAGCAGCTTTGGGACTTCTTTGGATACGCAGTATTTT
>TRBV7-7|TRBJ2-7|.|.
CASSPFMAPYEQYF
TGTGCCAGCAGCCCTTTTATGGCTCCCTACGAGCAGTACTTC
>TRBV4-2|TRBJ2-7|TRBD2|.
CASSQGPGTTYEQYF
TGTGCCAGCAGCCAAGGACCCGGGACTACCTACGAGCAGTACTTC
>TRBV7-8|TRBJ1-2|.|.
CASSLDPGSMSVGYTF
TGTGCCAGCAGCTTAGACCCGGGATCTATGTCTGTTGGCTACACCTTC
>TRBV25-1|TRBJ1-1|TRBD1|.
CASSDRQGASVTEAFF
TGTGCCAGCAGTGACAGACAGGGGGCGTCGGTCACTGAAGCTTTCTTT
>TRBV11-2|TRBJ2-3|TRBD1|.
CASSLAGGTDTQYF
TGTGCCAGCAGCTTAGCAGGGGGAACAGATACGCAGTATTTT
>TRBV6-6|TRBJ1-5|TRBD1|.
CASSKDRDQPQHF
TGTGCCAGCAGCAAGGACAGGGATCAGCCCCAGCATTTT
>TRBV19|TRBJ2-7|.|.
CASRGVSYEQYF
TGTGCCAGTCGCGGGGTGTCCTACGAGCAGTACTTC